This T cell receptor (beta chain) is drawn from a study of T-cell memory formation after mild COVID-19. Broader study findings: Detection of some responders pre-infection suggested pre-existing cross-reactive memory T cells participated. CD4+ contracting clones were mainly CM and EM; CD8+ ones, EMRA.

Each CDR3 protein is one row after TCRdb ran MiXCR on the 5' RACE reads. The sample has 250,000 to 300,000 distinct CDR3 sequences, approximately 16% seen once. In regard to this clonotype: Antigen: not known.

Trimming pared 2 bases from V and 7 bases from J, leaving 9 bases between. Germline CDR1 reads KGHSH; CDR2 reads LQKENI. The CDR3 length is 12 residues. The V and J genes are TRBV18 and TRBJ2-7; D unresolved. This clonotype originated in a man between 18 and 35 years old who had mild COVID-19 (a few samples of this study predate the infection). Cell type and time point are not known. The sequenced sample was PBMCs or a T cell subset sorted from them (not recorded which). The CDR3 sequence: CASSPSSWEQYF. DNA for the CDR3: TGTGCCAGCTCACCAAGTTCCTGGGAGCAGTACTTC. Full variable domain (remainder filled in from reference TRBV18 and TRBJ2-7): NAGVMQNPRHLVRRRGQEARLRCSPMKGHSHVYWYRQLPEEGLKFMVYLQKENIIDESGMPKERFSAEFPKEGPSILRIQQVVRGDSAAYFCASSPSSWEQYFGPGTRLTVT.